The 11 T cell receptor beta chains listed next were all sequenced from one sample in a study of regulatory T cells in long-lasting Graves disease. Sequencing libraries for TCR beta were prepared with iRepertoire HTBI primers and Arm-PCR of CDR3 regions. TCRdb ran MiXCR on the multiplex PCR reads and lists one entry per CDR3 protein. The table records hundreds of thousands of distinct CDR3 sequences, over 15% of them present only once. As for time point: newly diagnosed GD, antithyroid drugs for less than 3 months. With RNA extracted from PBMCs as input, the TCR library was made. These data also featured in a second study, about T cells in Graves' hyperthyroidism and ophthalmopathy.

The sample consisted of peripheral blood mononuclear cells (PBMCs), taken at new diagnosis, from a patient treated with antithyroid drugs. These receptors all stem from a man aged 35-49 years with Graves disease.

This clonotype came up once. The J gene is TRBJ2-1, the V gene TRBV5-5; 8 positions agree with TRBD1. Germline V CDR1 and CDR2: SGHKS, YYEKEE (reference sequence). The CDR3 sequence is 16 residues long. V was pared by 4 bases and J by 3 bases, with 9 bases of the junction left unmatched. The CDR3 coding sequence is TGTGCCAGCAGCCCGGGGACAGGAAGAAACTACAATGAGCAGTTCTTC. It translates to CASSPGTGRNYNEQFF.

The table lists this clonotype with a few counts. The genes are TRBV7-2 and TRBJ2-2; 9 positions agree with TRBD2. V lost 5 bases to trimming and J lost 7 bases; unmatched junction nucleotides: 5. Germline CDR1 and CDR2: SGHTA and FQGNSA. This CDR3 region has 14 residues. CDR3 in amino acids: CASSRGGAGGELFF. The DNA of the CDR3 is TGTGCCAGCAGCCGCGGGGGGGCCGGCGGGGAGCTGTTTTTT.

In this sample, this clonotype turned up many times. The CDR3, as DNA: TGCAGCGTTCGAGAGACCCAGTACTTC. The encoded protein is CSVRETQYF. V gene TRBV29-1 combines with J gene TRBJ2-5; the D is unclear. Germline lookup yields CDR1 SQVTM and CDR2 ANQGSEA. The CDR3 sequence is 9 residues long. V lost 5 bases and J 4 bases, leaving 2 bases between the germline ends.

As concerns this clonotype: This likely came from a read error, as a far larger clone is one base away. V usage is TRBV11-2 and J usage is TRBJ2-1, with unresolved D. The end of the DNA aligns better with TRBJ2-5, so the J call may be wrong. This CDR3 has 13 amino acids. Germline CDR1 is SGHAT and CDR2 is FQNNGV. Here the CDR3 reads CASGLGAGETQYF. The DNA of the CDR3 is TGTGCCAGCGGCTTAGGTGCCGGCGAGACCCAGTACTTC.

This clonotype was observed a few times. The chain links TRBV3-1 to TRBJ1-3, with D perhaps matching TRBD1 (5 bases). The germline V gene has CDR1 LGHDT and CDR2 YNNKEL (reference sequence). The CDR3 extends over 17 amino acids. Trimming cost V 2 bases and J 3 bases, with 17 bases left between them. The CDR3 DNA follows: TGTGCCAGCAGCCAACTGCTTGGCAGGGTAGGTGGAAACACCATATATTTT. Protein: CASSQLLGRVGGNTIYF.

This clonotype was counted ten times or more. The chain carries TRBV30 and TRBJ1-1; tentatively, D is TRBD1 (5 bases). V was cut by 0 bases and J by 2 bases, with 7 bases left in between. The germline V gene encodes CDR1 GTSNPN and CDR2 SVGIG (reference sequence). This CDR3 has 13 amino acids. CDR3 sequence reads: CAWSVQGNTEAFF. In DNA form, the CDR3 reads TGTGCCTGGAGTGTTCAGGGTAACACTGAAGCTTTCTTT.

This clonotype was counted a few times. V is TRBV20-1 and J is TRBJ2-5; D uncertain. There are 13 residues in the CDR3. V was trimmed by 0 bases and J by 4 bases, leaving 9 bases between them. Looked up from germline, CDR1 is DFQATT and CDR2 is SNEGSKA (reference sequence). The CDR3 protein is CSAREFPRETQYF. CDR3 bases: TGCAGTGCTAGAGAATTTCCCAGAGAGACCCAGTACTTC.

This rearrangement joins TRBV24-1 to TRBJ2-2; TRBD1 might be the D (5 bases). Per the germline V gene, CDR1 is KGHDR and CDR2 is SFDVKD. The CDR3 sequence is 15 residues long. The V end was cut by 1 base, the J end by 1 base, with 6 bases between. CDR3 sequence: CATSDFGQNTGELFF. Written as DNA, the CDR3 is TGTGCCACCAGTGATTTCGGACAGAACACCGGGGAGCTGTTTTTT.

This clonotype was detected many times. The chain uses TRBV27 and TRBJ2-1; unclear D gene. Trimming pared 3 bases from V and 4 bases from J, leaving 19 bases between. Germline V gene lookup returns CDR1 MNHEY and CDR2 SMNVEV (reference sequence). The CDR3 covers 17 residues. The CDR3: CASSFRSPYVPYNEQFF. The CDR3 bases are TGTGCCAGCAGTTTCAGGAGTCCCTATGTTCCGTACAATGAGCAGTTCTTC.

This clonotype was observed many times. V gene TRBV28 combines with J gene TRBJ1-1; 9 bases map to TRBD1. The V and J ends lost 3 bases and 11 bases, in that order; junction bases with no gene match: 7. Germline V gene data show CDR1 as MDHEN and CDR2 as SYDVKM. The CDR3 is made up of 13 amino acids. The DNA for the CDR3 is TGTGCCAGCAGTTTTGCGGGACAGGGACCGGCTTTCTTT. This translates into CASSFAGQGPAFF.

About this clonotype itself: A much bigger clone sits one base away, suggesting this may be a read error. The chain recombines TRBV5-1 with TRBJ1-1; the D gene is possibly TRBD1 (5 bases). Germline V gene data show CDR1 as SGHRS and CDR2 as YFSETQ. The CDR3 has 13 residues. The CDR3 sequence is CASRGGENTKAFF. CDR3 sequence (DNA): TGCGCCAGCAGGGGGGGAGAAAACACTAAAGCTTTCTTT.